The clone carrying this T cell receptor (beta chain) was counted only a few times. This sample was taken from a study of blood T cell repertoires in COVID-19. Trimming at V came to 5 bases and at J to 1 base, leaving 2 bases not matched to a gene. The germline V gene has CDR1 SNHLY and CDR2 FYNNEI. There are 14 residues in the CDR3. How the authors handled the data: Amplification of reference gene primers was used by the study to estimate nucleated cell counts. Data came from immunoSEQ multiplex PCR; TCRdb stores just in-frame clones and leaves some out. The D gene and trimming were derived from the DNA, and the V and J assignments and clone size from that table. Of a few hundred thousand clones listed, 70% to 90% were seen once; the top ten hold less than 2.5%.

This TCR came from a woman in her fifties or sixties who had recovered from COVID-19. The sequenced material came from PBMCs or T cells enriched from blood (not recorded which). The gene calls are TRBV2 and TRBJ1-1; TRBD1 matches 9 bases. The CDR3 protein is CASSWDRANTEAFF. DNA for the CDR3: TGTGCCAGCAGTTGGGACAGGGCGAACACTGAAGCTTTCTTT.